This TCR beta chain was identified during a study of blood T cells in healthy people across ages. Then a second PCR, running roughly 6 to 12 cycles, was carried out with a sample-barcoded 5' primer and a J-beta primer mix. TCRdb processed the 5' RACE reads anew with MiXCR; each CDR3 protein has one entry. The top ten hold 7% to 9.5% of the sample, which has 1.5 million or so distinct CDR3 sequences, roughly 40% seen once. Germline loops: CDR1 MNHEY, CDR2 SMNVEV (reference sequence). The CDR3 extends over 15 amino acids. Study results and limitations: Older individuals had lower TCR beta diversity per million T cells (the decline was roughly linear).

Points on this clonotype: Antigen: not known.

This rearrangement joins TRBV27 to TRBJ2-5, with 9 bases aligning to TRBD2. The J call may not be correct, given that the DNA end is closer to TRBJ2-7. Sequencing was carried out using blood. The sequence came from a woman under 30 in good health. CDR3 sequence (DNA): TGTGCCAGCAGTTTACGGCGGGAGGGAAAGAACGAGCAGTACTTC. It is translated as CASSLRREGKNEQYF.